The clone carrying this T cell receptor beta chain was seen a handful of times. Its antigen is unidentified. This sample was taken from a study of cytomegalovirus exposure and HLA in healthy donors. About the study: Across a few hundred genotyped donors, around 82% landed in the Caucasian-associated ancestry cluster. Whole-study results and caveats: Reports showed the classifier diagnosing cytomegalovirus status with high specificity and sensitivity.

The primer mix had 60 Vbeta and 13 Jbeta primers. The repertoire was sequenced with immunoSEQ multiplex PCR; TCRdb's copy has only in-frame clones and lacks some. The sample carries under 200,000 clones, over 70% recorded once. The CDR3 runs to 16 residues. J was trimmed by 1 base and V by 1 base; bases with no gene match: 5. Germline values: CDR1 LGHNA, CDR2 YSLEER. The V and J genes are TRBV4-3 and TRBJ2-5; TRBD2 aligns across 8 bases. The sequence came from a man aged 30 to 39 in good health and CMV-seronegative. Sequences were obtained from PBMCs. The CDR3 DNA is TGCGCCAGCAGCCAAGCCCCCGGGACTAGCCAAGAGACCCAGTACTTC. Encoded protein: CASSQAPGTSQETQYF.